The clone carrying this T cell receptor (beta chain) was seen just once. Its antigen is not identified. Other DNA sequences in this specimen translate into the identical CDR3. Healthy HIV-negative adults without recent acute infections or vaccinations served as donors. V lost 4 bases and J 0 bases, leaving 10 bases between the germline ends. The CDR3 length is 15 residues. CDR1 MDHEN and CDR2 SYDVKM come from the germline V gene. The data belong to a study of shared clonotypes between healthy human individuals. Broader study findings: A generally larger estimated richness was seen in naive subsets than in memory subsets. Depth was large, yet rarefaction showed that sorted-subset sequencing was incomplete.

The data were produced by immunoSEQ multiplex PCR, yet TCRdb's version contains in-frame clones alone and is incomplete. The repertoire holds about 1 million clones, under 80% seen once, with around 1.4% in the top ten. The source is a young man in good health. The chain is built from TRBV28 and TRBJ1-3; D is perhaps TRBD1 (6 bases). Material: memory CD4+ T cells sorted from blood. Documented subset: CD45RA-negative fraction. As DNA, the CDR3 is TGTGCCAGCAGTTCCACAGGGTTCTCTGGAAACACCATATATTTT. Translated: CASSSTGFSGNTIYF.